Sequencing of this T cell receptor (beta chain) was carried out in a study of cytomegalovirus exposure and HLA in healthy donors. Overall study findings and caveats: 87-base-pair reads could not separate some V segments, including TRBV6-2 and TRBV6-3. CMV antigen specificity was confirmed in vitro for a few CMV-associated chains.

Both 60 Vbeta primers and 13 Jbeta primers went into the PCR. Assay used: immunoSEQ multiplex PCR; TCRdb lists only in-frame clones, some missing. The table records under 200,000 clones, roughly 76% of them present only once. Turning to this clone: What it binds is unknown.

The J segment lost 3 bases and the V segment lost 3 bases, leaving 10 bases of the junction unmatched. The CDR3 runs to 16 residues. The germline V gene encodes CDR1 MNHEY and CDR2 SVGAGI. The specimen was PBMCs. The receptor's source is a human donor in good health. This chain uses TRBV6-5 with TRBJ2-7, with 8 bases that match TRBD1. CDR3 sequence (DNA): TGTGCCAGCAGTTATTGGCGGACAGGGTTCGGCTACGAGCAGTACTTC. This codes for CASSYWRTGFGYEQYF.